This T cell receptor (beta chain) was recorded in a study of blood T cell repertoires in COVID-19. Generated by immunoSEQ multiplex PCR, the TCRdb table keeps only in-frame clones and is missing some. The sample contains roughly 300,000 clones, around 85% of which appear only once. Germline-derived CDR1 and CDR2 are KGHSH and LQKENI. The CDR3 runs 15 residues. V gave up 3 bases and J gave up 5 bases; unmatched junction bases: 3. The table lists this clone with a count of one. The sample taken for sequencing was PBMCs or T cells enriched from blood (not recorded which). J is TRBJ2-1 and V is TRBV18; 11 bases align to TRBD1. The TCR sequence derives from a woman aged 45-60 years who had recovered from COVID-19. This CDR3 is CASSPGQGENNEQFF. The CDR3 nucleotides are TGTGCCAGCTCACCGGGACAGGGGGAGAACAATGAGCAGTTCTTC.